These 20 T cell receptor beta chains share one sample of origin, sequenced in a study of blood T cell repertoires in COVID-19. Here immunoSEQ multiplex PCR was the method, and the copy in TCRdb shows in-frame clones only, minus some. The sample shows some 380,000 clones, over 65% of them seen only once. Sequences were obtained from peripheral blood. These receptors were collected from a human donor with acute or convalescent COVID-19. The donor label of this sample is uncertain.

This clone was recorded many times. V gene TRBV7-9 combines with J gene TRBJ2-1, with 13 bases identical to TRBD2. The J segment lost 5 bases and the V segment lost 5 bases, leaving 3 bases of the junction unmatched. Germline values: CDR1 SEHNR, CDR2 FQNEAQ (reference sequence). This CDR3 is built from 15 residues. The CDR3 spells CASSRTSGGHNEQFF. The CDR3 DNA reads TGTGCCAGCAGCCGGACTAGCGGGGGTCACAATGAGCAGTTCTTC.

The J gene is TRBJ2-5, the V gene TRBV9; D might be TRBD2 (7 bases). Germline V gene lookup returns CDR1 SGDLS and CDR2 YYNGEE. Trimming removed 0 bases from V and 6 bases from J, with 21 bases in between. The CDR3 loop spans 17 amino acids. CDR3 bases: TGTGCCAGCAGCGTAGGGGATGCGGGGGCTCTCGGGAAGACCCAGTACTTC. The encoded protein is CASSVGDAGALGKTQYF.

To note about this clone: Distinct nucleotide sequences in the sample also encode this CDR3. This chain connects TRBV2 to TRBJ2-3, with 11 positions matching TRBD2. The trim removed 6 bases at V and 3 bases at J, leaving 2 bases unmatched. This CDR3 has 14 amino acids. The germline V gene has CDR1 SNHLY and CDR2 FYNNEI. In DNA form, the CDR3 reads TGTGCCAGCAGGGTAGCGGGGGGGACAGATACGCAGTATTTT. Translating it yields CASRVAGGTDTQYF. The full variable domain, completed using reference TRBV2 and TRBJ2-3, is EPEVTQTPSHQVTQMGQEVILRCVPISNHLYFYWYRQILGQKVEFLVSFYNNEISEKSEIFDDQFSVERPDGSNFTLKIRSTKLEDSAMYFCASRVAGGTDTQYFGPGTRLTVL.

The V call is TRBV27, the J call TRBJ1-1; the D is unclear. This CDR3 contains 14 residues. Germline CDR1 MNHEY, CDR2 SMNVEV (reference sequence). V lost 3 bases and J lost 0, with 8 bases in between. The CDR3 here is CASSFWPMNTEAFF. For the CDR3, the DNA is TGTGCCAGCAGTTTTTGGCCAATGAACACTGAAGCTTTCTTT.

The chain joins TRBV7-6 to TRBJ1-3, with TRBD1 matching over 10 bases. The V gene end was trimmed by 1 base and the J gene end by 5 bases; junction bases not matched to a gene: 5. The CDR3 length is 16 residues. CDR1 is SGHVS and CDR2 is FNYEAQ in the germline V gene. CDR3 in DNA: TGTGCCAGCAGCTTAGGAGAGACAGGGGGCCGAAACACCATATATTTT. Encoded protein: CASSLGETGGRNTIYF.

Written as DNA, the CDR3 is TGTGCCAGCAGCCCCGGGGGGACTTTACAAGATACGCAGTATTTT. Encoded protein: CASSPGGTLQDTQYF. The chain uses TRBV6-2 or TRBV6-3 and TRBJ2-3, with 7 nucleotides matching TRBD2. CDR3 size: 15 residues. V was pared by 6 bases and J by 5 bases, with 11 bases of the junction left unmatched. In germline, CDR1 is MNHEY, CDR2 SVGEGT.

This chain joins TRBV28 and TRBJ1-4, with a possible D match to TRBD1 (5 bases). The germline CDR1 and CDR2 sequences are MDHEN and SYDVKM. V lost 2 bases, J lost 7 bases, and 11 bases lay in between. This CDR3 spans 14 amino acids. The DNA of the CDR3 is TGTGCCAGCAGTTTAGGGGGGATGGGTGAAAAACTGTTTTTT. Translated: CASSLGGMGEKLFF.

J is TRBJ1-5 and V is TRBV2; the match to TRBD1 covers 7 bases. CDR3 length: 16 residues. Germline lookup yields CDR1 SNHLY and CDR2 FYNNEI. Unmatched junction bases numbered 8, after V lost 6 bases and J lost 0 bases. CDR3 residues: CASRGQPHVSNQPQHF. CDR3 DNA: TGTGCCAGCAGGGGACAGCCTCACGTTAGCAATCAGCCCCAGCATTTT.

This rearrangement joins TRBV5-1 to TRBJ1-1; 9 bases are shared with TRBD1. This CDR3 is 16 amino acids long. The V gene end was trimmed by 4 bases and the J gene end by 0 bases; junction bases not matched to a gene: 7. Per germline, CDR1 SGHRS and CDR2 YFSETQ. The CDR3 DNA sequence: TGCGCCAGCAGCCCAGGGACAGGGCCTCTGAACACTGAAGCTTTCTTT. Its protein product is CASSPGTGPLNTEAFF.

The J gene is TRBJ1-1, the V gene TRBV27; D is unclear. V gave up 5 bases and J gave up 0 bases, with 10 bases separating them. Germline lookup yields CDR1 MNHEY and CDR2 SMNVEV (reference sequence). The CDR3 is 14 amino acids. CDR3 nucleotides: TGTGCCAGCAGTGCGGACTTCATGAACACTGAAGCTTTCTTT. Its protein is CASSADFMNTEAFF.

The rearrangement joins TRBV5-1 to TRBJ1-2; the D gene is possibly TRBD1 (5 bases). Germline V gene sequence: CDR1 SGHRS, CDR2 YFSETQ. CDR3 length: 14 amino acids. Trimming stripped 0 bases from V and 7 bases from J, with 13 bases between. The CDR3 DNA reads TGCGCCAGCAGCTTGGCGGGCAGGGATAGTGGCTACACCTTC. Residues: CASSLAGRDSGYTF.

The gene calls are TRBV27 and TRBJ1-6; TRBD1 matches at 7 bases. V lost 2 bases, J lost 9 bases, and 13 bases stayed unmatched. The germline CDR1 and CDR2 sequences are MNHEY and SMNVEV (reference sequence). The CDR3 totals 17 residues. This CDR3 reads CASSLIGGPPGFSPLHF. The CDR3 DNA reads TGTGCCAGCAGTTTAATAGGGGGCCCTCCGGGGTTTTCACCCCTCCACTTT.

The rearrangement joins TRBV15 to TRBJ2-7; 9 positions match TRBD2. The CDR3 is 15 amino acids. Germline CDR1 and CDR2: LNHNV and YYDKDF (reference sequence). V lost 0 bases, J lost 3 bases, and 3 bases stayed unmatched. Written as DNA, the CDR3 is TGTGCCACCAGCAGAGAGCGGGGGGGTTACTACGAGCAGTACTTC. The encoded protein is CATSRERGGYYEQYF.

This clone is a singleton in its sample. The chain has TRBV18 and TRBJ1-2, with D possibly matching TRBD1 (6 bases). This CDR3 region has 13 residues. CDR1 and CDR2 (germline): KGHSH, LQKENI. V was cut by 4 bases and J by 6 bases, with 12 bases left in between. The CDR3 DNA is TGTGCCAGCTCACTAGCTACAGGGAATGGCTACACCTTC. Amino acids: CASSLATGNGYTF.

The chain has TRBV29-1 and TRBJ2-3; 10 bases are a match to TRBD1. The CDR3 extends over 14 amino acids. The V and J ends lost 5 bases and 1 base, in that order; junction bases with no gene match: 3. Germline V lookup: CDR1 SQVTM, CDR2 ANQGSEA. The CDR3 protein is CSVPGQGGTDTQYF. The CDR3 DNA is TGCAGCGTTCCCGGACAGGGGGGCACAGATACGCAGTATTTT.

The V and J genes are TRBV7-2 and TRBJ2-2; TRBD2 matches at 7 bases. This CDR3 contains 13 residues. Germline values: CDR1 SGHTA, CDR2 FQGNSA. V lost 11 bases to trimming and J lost 6 bases; unmatched junction nucleotides: 9. This chain's CDR3 is CAGGDRPAGELFF. The CDR3 DNA follows: TGTGCCGGGGGGGACCGGCCCGCCGGGGAGCTGTTTTTT.

The rearrangement joins TRBV3-1 (or the pseudogene TRBV3-2) to TRBJ1-2; no reliable D call. CDR1 is LGHDT, CDR2 YNNKEL, per germline (reference sequence). The CDR3 consists of 14 residues. V was cut by 4 bases and J by 4 bases, with 13 bases left in between. CDR3 in amino acids: CASSPLTVGYGYTF. The CDR3, as DNA: TGTGCCAGCAGCCCTTTAACAGTCGGCTATGGCTACACCTTC.

The chain recombines TRBV10-2 with TRBJ2-7, with 9 bases aligning to TRBD2. There are 14 residues in the CDR3. The junction had 9 bases not matched to a gene; V was cut back by 8 bases and J by 4 bases. From germline, CDR1 is WSHSY and CDR2 SAAADI. In nucleotides, the CDR3 is TGCGCCAGCTCTTCTAGCGGGATAGTGTACGAGCAGTACTTC. Translating gives CASSSSGIVYEQYF.

V usage is TRBV2 and J usage is TRBJ2-1, with D tentatively TRBD1 (6 bases). The CDR3 totals 15 residues. Germline CDR1 SNHLY, CDR2 FYNNEI. V was pared by 7 bases and J by 0 bases, with 13 bases between. CDR3 region: CASKLWDTSYNEQFF. CDR3 sequence (DNA): TGTGCCAGCAAATTATGGGACACCTCCTACAATGAGCAGTTCTTC.

The CDR3 protein is CASSLDGQGAGSEAFF. CDR3 DNA sequence: TGCGCCAGCAGCTTGGACGGACAGGGGGCAGGATCAGAAGCTTTCTTT. V gene TRBV5-1 combines with J gene TRBJ1-1; 11 bases match TRBD1. Losses at the gene ends were 0 bases for V and 8 bases for J; bases not matched to a gene: 9. The V gene's germline CDR1 is SGHRS and CDR2 YFSETQ. The CDR3 spans 16 residues.